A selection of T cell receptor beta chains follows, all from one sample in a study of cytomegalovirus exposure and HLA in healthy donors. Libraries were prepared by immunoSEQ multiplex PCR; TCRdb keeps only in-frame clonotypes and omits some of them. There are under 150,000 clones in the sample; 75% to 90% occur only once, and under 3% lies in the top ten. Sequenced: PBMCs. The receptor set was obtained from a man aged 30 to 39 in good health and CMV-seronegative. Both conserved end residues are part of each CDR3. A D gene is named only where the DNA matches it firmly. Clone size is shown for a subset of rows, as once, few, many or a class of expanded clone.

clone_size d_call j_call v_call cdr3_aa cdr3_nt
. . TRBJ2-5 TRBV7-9 CSSSQTLGTSEETQYF TGTTCCAGCAGCCAAACCCTCGGGACTTCTGAAGAGACCCAGTACTTC
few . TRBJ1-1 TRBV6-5 CASSYPGRGNTEAFF TGTGCCAGCAGTTACCCAGGGAGGGGGAACACTGAAGCTTTCTTT
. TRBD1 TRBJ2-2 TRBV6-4 CASRQGAGGELFF TGTGCCAGCCGGCAGGGGGCTGGCGGGGAGCTGTTTTTT
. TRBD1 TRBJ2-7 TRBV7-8 CASTSRGQGVYEQYF TGTGCCAGCACTTCCCGAGGACAGGGGGTCTACGAGCAGTACTTC
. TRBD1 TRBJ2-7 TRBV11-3 CASSVRDSSYEQYF TGTGCCAGCAGCGTCCGGGACAGCTCCTACGAGCAGTACTTC
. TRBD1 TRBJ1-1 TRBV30 CAWSLGTGGTEAFF TGTGCCTGGAGCCTCGGGACAGGGGGGACTGAAGCTTTCTTT
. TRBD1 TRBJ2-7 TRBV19 CASSVPTGNGREQYF TGTGCCAGTAGCGTCCCGACAGGGAATGGTCGCGAGCAGTACTTC
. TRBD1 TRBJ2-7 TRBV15 CATSRPQGQLYEQYF TGTGCCACCAGCAGACCACAGGGACAGCTCTACGAGCAGTACTTC
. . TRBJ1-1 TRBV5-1 CASTHEEIKDTNEAFF TGCGCCAGCACCCACGAAGAGATAAAGGACACCAATGAAGCTTTCTTT
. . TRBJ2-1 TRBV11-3 CASSLAASVINEQFF TGTGCCAGCAGCTTAGCGGCTAGCGTAATCAATGAGCAGTTCTTC
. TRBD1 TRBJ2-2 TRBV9 CASSAETGGVPTGELFF TGTGCCAGCAGCGCAGAGACAGGGGGCGTCCCTACCGGGGAGCTGTTTTTT
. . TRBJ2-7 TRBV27 CASRHPMGRGYEQYF TGTGCCAGCAGACACCCAATGGGTAGAGGATACGAGCAGTACTTC
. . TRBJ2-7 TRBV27 CASTKKGGPSYEQYF TGTGCCAGCACCAAAAAAGGGGGTCCCTCCTACGAGCAGTACTTC
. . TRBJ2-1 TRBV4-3 CASSQGSGVSGEQFF TGCGCCAGCAGCCAAGGTTCGGGAGTCTCCGGTGAGCAGTTCTTC
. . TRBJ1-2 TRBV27 CASSDGAYNYGYPF TGTGCCAGCAGCGACGGAGCTTATAACTATGGCTACCCCTTC
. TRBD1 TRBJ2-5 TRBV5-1 CASKDREDQETQYF TGCGCCAGCAAGGACAGGGAGGACCAAGAGACCCAGTACTTC
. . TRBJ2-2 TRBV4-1 CASSIRKGLLNTGELFF TGCGCCAGCAGCATCCGCAAAGGTCTACTAAACACCGGGGAGCTGTTTTTT
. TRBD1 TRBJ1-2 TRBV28 CASSPGQQTPGYTF TGTGCCAGCAGCCCGGGACAGCAGACCCCTGGCTACACCTTC
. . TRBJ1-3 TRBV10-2 CASIDRISGNTIYF TGCGCCAGCATTGACAGAATCTCTGGAAACACCATATATTTT
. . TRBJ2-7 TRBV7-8 CASSSPGTPEFYEQYF TGTGCCAGCAGCTCCCCCGGGACTCCGGAGTTCTACGAGCAGTACTTC
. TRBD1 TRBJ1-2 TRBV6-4 CASSEGTGTYGYTF TGTGCCAGCAGTGAAGGGACAGGGACCTATGGCTACACCTTC
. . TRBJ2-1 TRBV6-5 CASSYYGSAPYNEQFF TGTGCCAGCAGTTACTACGGGAGCGCCCCCTACAATGAGCAGTTCTTC
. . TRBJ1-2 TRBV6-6 CASSYHPVQRRGGYPF TGTGCCAGCAGTTACCATCCTGTACAACGTCGTGGGGGCTACCCCTTC
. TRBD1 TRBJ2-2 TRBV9 CASDRGTADTGELFF TGTGCCAGCGACAGGGGGACCGCGGACACCGGGGAGCTGTTTTTT
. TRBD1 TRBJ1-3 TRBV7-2 CASSWDSSGNTIYF TGTGCCAGCAGTTGGGACAGCTCTGGAAACACCATATATTTT
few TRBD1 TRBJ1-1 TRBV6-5 CASSYNYRGNTEAFF TGTGCCAGCAGTTATAACTACAGGGGAAACACTGAAGCTTTCTTT
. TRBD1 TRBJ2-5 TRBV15 CATSRGLGQGEETQYF TGTGCCACCAGCAGAGGTCTAGGACAGGGAGAAGAGACCCAGTACTTC
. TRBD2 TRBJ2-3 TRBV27 CASTQGLADTDTQYF TGTGCCAGCACTCAGGGACTAGCGGACACAGATACGCAGTATTTT
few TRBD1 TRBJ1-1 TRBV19 CASSTQGIGVNTEAFF TGTGCCAGTAGTACACAGGGGATTGGAGTGAACACTGAAGCTTTCTTT
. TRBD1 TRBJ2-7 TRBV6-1 CASSLLGTGHEQYF TGTGCCAGCAGTCTTTTGGGGACAGGCCACGAGCAGTACTTC
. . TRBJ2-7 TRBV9 CASSVEGGGPSEQYF TGTGCCAGCAGCGTAGAAGGTGGCGGCCCGTCCGAGCAGTACTTC
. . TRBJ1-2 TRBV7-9 CASSPAGTTAPFYGYTF TGTGCCAGCAGCCCAGCGGGGACAACAGCCCCCTTCTATGGCTACACCTTC
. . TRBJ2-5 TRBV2 CASSEDERAGTQYF TGTGCCAGCAGTGAAGATGAGCGGGCCGGGACCCAGTACTTC
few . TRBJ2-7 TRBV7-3 CASSTSQGYEQYF TGTGCCAGCAGCACCTCACAGGGCTACGAGCAGTACTTC
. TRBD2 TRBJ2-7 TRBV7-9 CASSLLASGSSGGEQYF TGTGCCAGCAGCTTACTTGCTAGCGGGTCGTCTGGGGGAGAGCAGTACTTC
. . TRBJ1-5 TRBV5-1 CASSLSGESNQPQHF TGCGCCAGCAGCTTGAGTGGGGAGAGCAATCAGCCCCAGCATTTT
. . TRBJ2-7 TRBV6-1 CASSPRTVLYEQYF TGTGCCAGCAGTCCCCGGACAGTACTCTACGAGCAGTACTTC
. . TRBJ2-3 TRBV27 CASSWSGTDTQYF TGTGCCAGCAGTTGGTCGGGAACCGATACGCAGTATTTT
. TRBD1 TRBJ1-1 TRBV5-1 CASSVRDRNTEAFF TGCGCCAGCAGCGTACGGGACAGGAACACTGAAGCTTTCTTT